The 11 T cell receptor beta chains below all came from one sample that was sequenced in a study of T cells after yellow fever vaccination. TCRdb re-called the 5' RACE reads through MiXCR, storing one row per CDR3 protein. The repertoire consists of a few hundred thousand distinct CDR3 sequences, with 6.5% to 8.5% occurring once and the leading ten covering roughly a sixth. Sequenced here: PBMCs, sampled about 49 days after the first yellow fever vaccination. The receptor source for this set is a man aged 18 to 29 who received the YFV17D yellow fever vaccine.

This clonotype was seen ten or more times. The chain combines TRBV5-1 with TRBJ1-6; D is uncertain. The germline CDR1 and CDR2 sequences are SGHRS and YFSETQ. This CDR3 is built from 13 residues. V was cut by 5 bases and J by 4 bases, with 7 bases left in between. The CDR3 DNA sequence: TGCGCCAGCAGAGAGGATTATAATTCACCCCTCCACTTT. It encodes CASREDYNSPLHF.

This clonotype was seen a few times. This rearrangement joins TRBV5-6 to TRBJ2-7, with D possibly being TRBD1 (6 bases). CDR3 length: 14 amino acids. V was clipped by 0 bases and J by 1 base, with 8 bases between them. The germline CDR1 and CDR2 sequences are SGHDT and YYEEEE. CDR3 residues: CASSLAGTSYEQYF. The CDR3 DNA reads TGTGCCAGCAGCTTGGCTGGGACATCCTACGAGCAGTACTTC.

The chain combines TRBV19 with TRBJ2-2; a possible D gene is TRBD2 (5 bases). The germline V and J ends were trimmed by 9 bases and 7 bases, with 18 bases remaining between them. The germline gives CDR1 LNHDA, CDR2 SQIVND (reference sequence). The CDR3 length is 14 residues. CDR3 region: CASGRSGRGGELFF. The CDR3 nucleotides read TGTGCCAGCGGACGGAGCGGTAGAGGCGGGGAGCTGTTTTTT.

Only a few counts were recorded for this clonotype. This rearrangement joins TRBV20-1 to TRBJ2-2; 7 nucleotides line up with TRBD2. V gave up 5 bases and J gave up 5 bases; unmatched junction bases: 8. Per the germline V gene, CDR1 is DFQATT and CDR2 is SNEGSKA (reference sequence). This CDR3 is 14 amino acids long. In DNA form, the CDR3 reads TGCAGTGCTCCCTGGGGTAGCGGGACCGGGGAGCTGTTTTTT. It is translated as CSAPWGSGTGELFF.

This chain links TRBV27 with TRBJ1-5, with 9 positions matching TRBD1. CDR3 length: 17 amino acids. Germline CDR1 MNHEY, CDR2 SMNVEV (reference sequence). Trimming at V came to 5 bases and at J to 0 bases, leaving 8 bases not matched to a gene. CDR3 in DNA: TGTGCCAGCAGTCCTAGACAGGGGGGTCATAGCAATCAGCCCCAGCATTTT. Translated, it gives CASSPRQGGHSNQPQHF.

J is TRBJ2-1 and V is TRBV29-1; D may be TRBD2 (5 bases). V lost 0 bases and J lost 1, with 10 bases in between. Germline assignment: CDR1 SQVTM and CDR2 ANQGSEA. The CDR3 runs to 15 residues. CDR3 bases: TGCAGCGTTGAAGATGGACTCAAATCCTACAATGAGCAGTTCTTC. Translation gives CSVEDGLKSYNEQFF.

This sequence joins TRBV29-1 and TRBJ1-1; a weak D match, TRBD1 (5 bases). Germline V gene sequence: CDR1 SQVTM, CDR2 ANQGSEA. This CDR3 is 12 amino acids long. With 6 bases removed from V and 1 base from J, the gap between germline ends came to 9 bases. CDR3 DNA: TGCAGCGTCCCGGGACGGAACACTGAAGCTTTCTTT. This sequence encodes CSVPGRNTEAFF.

This clonotype appeared many times. The chain recombines TRBV4-1 with TRBJ2-7; 8 bases are a match to TRBD1. Germline V CDR1 and CDR2: MGHRA, YSYEKL. With 4 bases clipped from V and 0 bases from J, the junction kept 2 bases outside the gene matches. The CDR3 covers 14 residues. In nucleotides, the CDR3 is TGCGCCAGCAGCCCAACAGGGGGCTCCTACGAGCAGTACTTC. Its protein is CASSPTGGSYEQYF.

The chain recombines TRBV5-1 with TRBJ2-2; D is perhaps TRBD2 (6 bases). The CDR3 is 16 residues long. With 6 bases removed from V and 0 bases from J, the gap between germline ends came to 15 bases. Per the germline V gene, CDR1 is SGHRS and CDR2 is YFSETQ. In DNA form, the CDR3 reads TGCGCCAGCACGCAAGGGACTGGTACGAACACCGGGGAGCTGTTTTTT. It codes for CASTQGTGTNTGELFF.

The CDR3 DNA is TGTGCCAGCAGCAAGAGACTGTACAGGGGGCTAGGCATTAACCGAAACACCATATATTTT. Translating gives CASSKRLYRGLGINRNTIYF. V usage is TRBV21-1 and J usage is TRBJ1-3; the D segment call TRBD1 is taken from the table without a DNA check. TRBV21-1 is annotated as a pseudogene. The CDR3 covers 20 residues.

This clonotype was detected a few times. The rearrangement uses TRBV24-1 and TRBJ2-4, with a weak D call TRBD1 (6 bases). The CDR3 is 13 amino acids. Trimming left V 4 bases short and J 11 bases short, with 14 bases between. From germline, CDR1 is KGHDR and CDR2 SFDVKD. The CDR3 sequence: CATSDTDRRFQYF. DNA for the CDR3: TGTGCCACCAGTGACACCGACAGGAGGTTTCAGTACTTC.